Listed below are T cell receptor beta chains from one sample, sequenced in a study of response to subunit inactivated influenza vaccine. TCRdb ran MiXCR on the RT-PCR reads and lists one entry per CDR3 protein. The sample consists of about 650,000 distinct CDR3 sequences, less than 15% of them appearing once. Sequenced here: PBMCs from blood, sampled roughly 15 days before vaccination. Receptors were obtained from a man aged 50 to 59 who received an inactivated influenza vaccine. CDR3s include the opening cysteine and the closing phenylalanine or tryptophan. Fields, in order: J gene, V gene, clone size, D gene, CDR3 protein, CDR3 DNA. D genes are given only for firm matches. The size of a clone is reported for some rows only, either as once, few or many, or as a class for expanded clones.

TRBJ2-7 TRBV7-8 few - CASSLVGLRLRSYEQYF TGTGCCAGCAGCTTAGTCGGTTTAAGGTTACGCTCCTACGAGCAGTACTTC
TRBJ2-7 TRBV11-2 few TRBD2 CASSFGLPTSGTSYEQYF TGTGCCAGCAGCTTCGGTCTCCCTACTAGCGGAACCTCCTACGAGCAGTACTTC
TRBJ1-5 TRBV6-4 few - CASNNRVFNQPQHF TGTGCCAGCAACAACAGGGTTTTTAATCAGCCCCAGCATTTT
TRBJ2-2 TRBV11-2 - - CASSLRGGELFF TGTGCCAGCAGCTTAAGGGGTGGGGAGCTGTTTTTT
TRBJ2-1 TRBV2 - - CASSPDGRYNEQFF TGTGCCAGCAGTCCGGACGGTCGATACAATGAGCAGTTCTTC
TRBJ2-1 TRBV12-3/TRBV12-4 few TRBD2 CASSIAGSPYNEQFF TGTGCCAGCAGTATAGCGGGGTCTCCATACAATGAGCAGTTCTTC
TRBJ2-7 TRBV29-1 few - CSVGVGSYEQYF TGCAGCGTTGGTGTAGGCTCCTACGAGCAGTACTTC
TRBJ2-7 TRBV5-1 few - CASSLSGLNSYEQYF TGCGCCAGCAGCTTGAGTGGACTTAACTCCTACGAGCAGTACTTC
TRBJ2-2 TRBV7-9 few TRBD1 CASSSLGGTLATGELFF TGTGCCAGCAGCAGTCTAGGGGGCACATTGGCCACCGGGGAGCTGTTTTTT
TRBJ2-7 TRBV20-1 few - CSALDPRAYEQYF TGCAGTGCTCTTGACCCCAGGGCATACGAGCAGTACTTC
TRBJ2-1 TRBV2 few TRBD2 CASSSPPGFGTSGPFYEQFF TGTGCCAGCAGCAGCCCTCCGGGGTTTGGGACTAGCGGGCCCTTCTATGAGCAGTTCTTC
TRBJ2-7 TRBV5-1 - - CASSTKSDRNEQYF TGCGCCAGCAGCACCAAGAGCGACAGGAACGAGCAGTACTTC
TRBJ2-1 TRBV3-1 few TRBD2 CASSPGTSGKERNEQFF TGTGCCAGCAGCCCCGGGACTAGCGGTAAGGAGCGGAATGAGCAGTTCTTC
TRBJ2-2 TRBV5-1 - - CASRVGSNTGELFF TGCGCCAGCAGGGTGGGGTCGAACACCGGGGAGCTGTTTTTT
TRBJ2-1 TRBV28 few - CASSLSGLNEQFF TGTGCCAGCAGTTTATCAGGGTTGAATGAGCAGTTCTTC
TRBJ2-3 TRBV13 - TRBD2 CASSLDSSGREAQYF TGTGCCAGCAGCTTAGACTCTAGCGGGAGAGAGGCGCAGTATTTT
TRBJ2-2 TRBV18 few - CASSATGTTGELFF TGTGCCAGCTCAGCCACAGGGACCACCGGGGAGCTGTTTTTT
TRBJ2-2 TRBV6-2/TRBV6-3 few TRBD1 CASSLRDRIRTGELFF TGTGCCAGCAGTCTCCGGGACAGAATCCGCACCGGGGAGCTGTTTTTT
TRBJ2-1 TRBV29-1 few TRBD2 CSSGGGPNEQFF TGCAGCTCCGGGGGGGGACCCAATGAGCAGTTCTTC
TRBJ2-7 TRBV6-1 - - CATHETGRIYEQYF TGTGCCACGCATGAGACAGGAAGGATCTACGAGCAGTACTTC
TRBJ2-5 TRBV12-3/TRBV12-4 - TRBD2 CASSAERAGEGETQYF TGTGCCAGCAGCGCCGAGAGAGCGGGGGAGGGAGAGACCCAGTACTTC
TRBJ2-5 TRBV20-1 - - CSARGRGYGTQYF TGCAGTGCTAGAGGACGAGGGTATGGGACCCAGTACTTC
TRBJ2-4 TRBV20-1 few TRBD2 CSAWGTSGDTAGLLAKNIQYF TGCAGTGCTTGGGGGACTAGCGGGGACACGGCAGGACTCTTAGCCAAAAACATTCAGTACTTC
TRBJ2-2 TRBV20-1 - TRBD2 CSAQSGGNTGELFF TGCAGTGCTCAGAGCGGGGGTAACACCGGGGAGCTGTTTTTT
TRBJ2-1 TRBV5-6 - - CASSRTLDNEQFF TGTGCCAGCAGCCGGACCCTTGACAATGAGCAGTTCTTC
TRBJ2-1 TRBV12-3/TRBV12-4 many TRBD2 CASSKGLAGGFNNEQFF TGTGCCAGCAGTAAGGGACTAGCGGGGGGGTTTAATAATGAGCAGTTCTTC
TRBJ2-5 TRBV20-1 few TRBD2 CSSTWGVVGGGETQYF TGCAGTTCGACTTGGGGTGTGGTGGGGGGAGGGGAGACCCAGTACTTC
TRBJ2-5 TRBV6-1 - - CASGPSGQTIGETQYF TGTGCCAGCGGCCCCTCGGGTCAGACCATCGGGGAGACCCAGTACTTC
TRBJ2-3 TRBV14 - - CASSQPGWTDTQYF TGTGCCAGCAGCCAACCAGGGTGGACAGATACGCAGTATTTT
TRBJ1-2 TRBV15 few TRBD1 CATRRDRGTYGYTF TGTGCCACCAGGCGGGACAGGGGGACCTATGGCTACACCTTC
TRBJ1-4 TRBV5-1 - TRBD1 CASSPEDRAYEKLFF TGCGCCAGCAGCCCCGAGGACAGGGCTTATGAAAAACTGTTTTTT
TRBJ2-2 TRBV20-1 - TRBD2 CSARDKSSGNTGELFF TGCAGTGCTAGAGATAAGTCTAGCGGGAACACCGGGGAGCTGTTTTTT
TRBJ2-3 TRBV4-2 - - CASSQEGTGQSAQYF TGTGCCAGCAGCCAAGAGGGGACTGGTCAGAGTGCGCAGTATTTT
TRBJ2-1 TRBV7-8 - TRBD1 CASLLGQGNYNEQFF TGTGCCAGCCTACTGGGACAGGGAAACTACAATGAGCAGTTCTTC
TRBJ1-1 TRBV4-3 - - CASSQDRAQGGTEAFF TGCGCCAGCAGCCAAGATCGGGCCCAGGGAGGCACTGAAGCTTTCTTT
TRBJ1-1 TRBV6-5 - - CASSWGRMNTEAFF TGTGCCAGCAGTTGGGGCCGCATGAACACTGAAGCTTTCTTT
TRBJ2-1 TRBV20-1 - TRBD2 CSARDLLTSGSRNEQFF TGCAGTGCTAGAGATCTTCTGACTAGCGGGAGTAGGAATGAGCAGTTCTTC
TRBJ2-1 TRBV5-5 few TRBD1 CASSSITGTASYNEQFF TGTGCCAGCAGCTCAATAACCGGGACAGCCTCCTACAATGAGCAGTTCTTC
TRBJ2-2 TRBV27 - - CASSFLGSEDTGELFF TGTGCCAGCAGTTTCCTAGGGAGTGAGGACACCGGGGAGCTGTTTTTT
TRBJ2-3 TRBV13 few - CASSSLPLDTQYF TGTGCCAGCAGCTCCCTTCCCCTAGATACGCAGTATTTT
TRBJ1-6 TRBV6-1 - TRBD1 CASIGTGNSPLHF TGTGCCAGCATCGGGACAGGGAATTCACCCCTCCACTTT
TRBJ2-2 TRBV28 few - CASKKDAGELFF TGTGCCAGCAAAAAGGATGCCGGGGAGCTGTTTTTT
TRBJ1-5 TRBV20-1 many TRBD1 CSATRQGGSNQPQHF TGCAGTGCTACCAGACAGGGAGGGAGCAATCAGCCCCAGCATTTT
TRBJ2-7 TRBV5-1 few - CASSLAPGIHEQYF TGCGCCAGCAGCTTGGCCCCGGGAATTCACGAGCAGTACTTC
TRBJ1-2 TRBV27 few - CASRGSGLNYGYTF TGTGCCAGCAGAGGATCGGGGTTAAACTATGGCTACACCTTC